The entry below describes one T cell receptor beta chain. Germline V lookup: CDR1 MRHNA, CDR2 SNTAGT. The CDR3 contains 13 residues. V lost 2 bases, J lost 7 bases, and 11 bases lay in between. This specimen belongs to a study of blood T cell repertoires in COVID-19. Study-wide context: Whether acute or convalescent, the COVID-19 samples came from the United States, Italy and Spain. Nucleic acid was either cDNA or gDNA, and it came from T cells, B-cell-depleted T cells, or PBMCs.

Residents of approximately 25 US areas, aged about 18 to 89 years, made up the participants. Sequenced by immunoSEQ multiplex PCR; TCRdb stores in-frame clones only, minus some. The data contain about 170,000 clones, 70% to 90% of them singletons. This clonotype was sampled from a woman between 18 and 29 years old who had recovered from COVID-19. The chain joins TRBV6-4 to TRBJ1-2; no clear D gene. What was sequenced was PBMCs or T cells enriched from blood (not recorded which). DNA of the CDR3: TGTGCCAGCAGTGACGAAGGATCGGGTGGCTACACCTTC. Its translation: CASSDEGSGGYTF.